This T cell receptor beta chain was recorded in a study of CD8+ T cells in alopecia areata. The study's findings and limits: Relative to mice, TCR sharing across patients was less clear, a difference possibly HLA-related.

CDR3 length: 11 amino acids. The V and J ends lost 5 bases and 7 bases, in that order; junction bases with no gene match: 5. Germline lookup yields CDR1 GTSNPN and CDR2 SVGIG (reference sequence). Concerning this clone: The antigen is not known.

In each case, RNA was isolated and then reverse transcribed into cDNA as the sequencing template. Libraries were prepared by immunoSEQ multiplex PCR; TCRdb keeps only in-frame clonotypes and omits some of them. The sample includes some 100,000 clones, roughly 50% seen only once; the top ten take around 30%. As for treatment: oral pan-JAK inhibitor, 5-10 mg twice daily. Obtained from alopecia areata patients were lesional scalp punch biopsies along with peripheral blood. V usage is TRBV30 and J usage is TRBJ2-7; 7 bases align to TRBD2. The TCR comes from a human donor with alopecia areata. The sequencing here drew on CD8+ T cells sorted from blood, taken at week 4, from a patient treated with tofacitinib. In nucleotides, the CDR3 is TGTGCCTGGGGCCTCGGGAGGGAGCAGTACTTC. Its translation is CAWGLGREQYF.